These 30 T cell receptor beta chains came from one sample sequenced in a study of cytomegalovirus exposure and HLA in healthy donors. PCR employed 60 Vbeta and 13 Jbeta primers. Method: immunoSEQ multiplex PCR; TCRdb's copy keeps in-frame clones and lacks some. The sample comprises more than 90,000 clones, roughly 70% of which are singletons, and about 9.4% rests with the top ten. Sequenced sample: PBMCs. The receptors here all came from a man aged 45-60 years in good health and CMV-seronegative.

With regard to this clone: An end of the junction does not agree with germline; a read error may underlie this. The chain combines TRBV7-9 with TRBJ2-1; D might be TRBD2 (6 bases). The CDR3 length is 16 residues. The germline V gene has CDR1 SEHNR and CDR2 FQNEAQ (reference sequence). DNA for the CDR3: TGTTCCAGCTTCCTAGCGAGCGCGAGCTCCTACAATGAGCAGTTCTTC. Encoded protein: CSSFLASASSYNEQFF.

The V and J genes are TRBV10-3 and TRBJ1-1, with 10 bases that match TRBD1. The germline V gene has CDR1 ENHRY and CDR2 SYGVKD. The CDR3 is made up of 13 amino acids. The junction had 3 bases not matched to a gene; V was cut back by 7 bases and J by 4 bases. CDR3 amino acids: CAITGTGVTEAFF. The DNA of the CDR3 is TGTGCCATCACCGGGACAGGGGTCACTGAAGCTTTCTTT.

The chain has TRBV30 and TRBJ1-6; no clear D. The germline V gene encodes CDR1 GTSNPN and CDR2 SVGIG (reference sequence). With 2 bases removed from V and 8 bases from J, the gap between germline ends came to 13 bases. CDR3 length equals 14 residues. CDR3 loop: CAWSHRNRDSPLHF. The DNA for the CDR3 is TGTGCCTGGAGTCACCGCAACCGCGATTCACCCCTCCACTTT.

This rearrangement joins TRBV7-3 to TRBJ2-2, with D uncertain. V was pared by 1 base and J by 1 base, with 7 bases between. Germline lookup yields CDR1 SGHTA and CDR2 FQGTGA. The CDR3 has 15 residues. The CDR3 region has the DNA TGTGCCAGCAGCTTAAACGGTTTGAACACCGGGGAGCTGTTTTTT. Translation: CASSLNGLNTGELFF.

The chain joins TRBV7-8 to TRBJ2-2; the D gene is possibly TRBD2 (5 bases). This CDR3 has 16 residues. Trimming took 5 bases from V and 3 from J, leaving 16 bases between them. CDR1 is SGHVS, CDR2 FQNEAQ, per germline. The CDR3: CASSPGVWRDTGELFF. The CDR3 coding sequence is TGTGCCAGCAGCCCCGGGGTTTGGCGTGACACCGGGGAGCTGTTTTTT. The whole variable domain, remainder taken from reference TRBV7-8 and TRBJ2-2, is GAGVSQSPRYKVAKRGQDVALRCDPISGHVSLFWYQQALGQGPEFLTYFQNEAQLDKSGLPSDRFFAERPEGSVSTLKIQRTQQEDSAVYLCASSPGVWRDTGELFFGEGSRLTVL.

The V call is TRBV10-3, the J call TRBJ2-3; 13 bases map to TRBD2. The CDR3 extends over 19 amino acids. Trimming cost V 5 bases and J 1 base; bases outside gene matches: 12. Looked up from germline, CDR1 is ENHRY and CDR2 is SYGVKD. The CDR3 nucleotides are TGTGCCATCAGTACTAGCGGGGGGGCCGGGGGTCCCCGCACAGATACGCAGTATTTT. It specifies CAISTSGGAGGPRTDTQYF.

J is TRBJ2-2 and V is TRBV30, with D tentatively TRBD2 (5 bases). Trimming cost V 3 bases and J 7 bases, with 9 bases left between them. The CDR3 sequence is 12 residues long. The germline gives CDR1 GTSNPN, CDR2 SVGIG (reference sequence). The CDR3 nucleotides are TGTGCCTGGAGGGGAGTCGTCGGGGAGCTGTTTTTT. Translated, it gives CAWRGVVGELFF.

This chain joins TRBV18 and TRBJ1-1, with D possibly TRBD1 on 6 matching bases. V lost 6 bases, J lost 0 bases, and 20 bases lay in between. This CDR3 spans 17 amino acids. The V gene's germline CDR1 is KGHSH and CDR2 LQKENI. The CDR3 sequence is CASSRQGQGQMNTEAFF. CDR3 sequence (DNA): TGTGCCAGCTCCCGTCAGGGGCAGGGACAAATGAACACTGAAGCTTTCTTT.

This chain uses TRBV7-9 with TRBJ1-4; weak D call: TRBD1 (6 bases). This CDR3 comprises 14 residues. Germline loops: CDR1 SEHNR, CDR2 FQNEAQ (reference sequence). Trimming took 5 bases from V and 8 from J, leaving 15 bases between them. The CDR3 reads CASSASGGGEKLFF. The DNA for the CDR3 is TGTGCCAGCAGCGCATCGGGGGGCGGCGAAAAACTGTTTTTT.

This clone showed up just once. The chain joins TRBV10-3 to TRBJ2-1; weak D call: TRBD2 (6 bases). There are 12 residues in the CDR3. CDR1 is ENHRY and CDR2 is SYGVKD in the germline V gene. V was shortened by 0 bases and J by 12 bases, with 9 bases between the two germline ends. The CDR3 DNA reads TGTGCCATCAGTGAGTCCCAGGGAGGGCAGTTCTTC. Translating gives CAISESQGGQFF.

The chain joins TRBV7-3 to TRBJ2-7; a possible D gene is TRBD2 (5 bases). Trimming took 0 bases from V and 3 from J, leaving 12 bases between them. The CDR3 has 15 residues. CDR1 is SGHTA, CDR2 FQGTGA, per germline. CDR3 protein: CASSLTSGGIYEQYF. The CDR3 nucleotides read TGTGCCAGCAGCTTAACGTCAGGAGGAATCTACGAGCAGTACTTC.

There are a few counts of this clone. The rearrangement uses TRBV5-4 and TRBJ2-7; TRBD1 might be the D (5 bases). The length of the CDR3 is 16 residues. Trimming pared 2 bases from V and 6 bases from J, leaving 21 bases between. Germline loops: CDR1 SGHNT, CDR2 YYREEE (reference sequence). The CDR3, as DNA: TGTGCCAGCAGCTTACAATCACAGGTTACCCGGCGCGAGCAGTACTTC. Amino acid sequence: CASSLQSQVTRREQYF. Filled out from reference TRBV5-4 and TRBJ2-7, the complete variable domain reads ETGVTQSPTHLIKTRGQQVTLRCSSQSGHNTVSWYQQALGQGPQFIFQYYREEENGRGNFPPRFSGLQFPNYSSELNVNALELDDSALYLCASSLQSQVTRREQYFGPGTRLTVT.

The J gene is TRBJ1-1, the V gene TRBV2; the D gene is possibly TRBD1 (5 bases). CDR3 length equals 15 residues. Trimming stripped 8 bases from V and 0 bases from J, with 16 bases between. Germline lookup yields CDR1 SNHLY and CDR2 FYNNEI. The CDR3 nucleotides are TGTGCCAGCGGACCCCAAGGGGCCTTGAACACTGAAGCTTTCTTT. Protein sequence: CASGPQGALNTEAFF. The full variable domain, completed using reference TRBV2 and TRBJ1-1, is EPEVTQTPSHQVTQMGQEVILRCVPISNHLYFYWYRQILGQKVEFLVSFYNNEISEKSEIFDDQFSVERPDGSNFTLKIRSTKLEDSAMYFCASGPQGALNTEAFFGQGTRLTVV.

This sequence joins TRBV5-6 and TRBJ1-5, with TRBD1 as a possible D gene (6 bases). The CDR3 has 14 amino acids. CDR1 and CDR2 (germline): SGHDT, YYEEEE. V lost 2 bases to trimming and J lost 3 bases, with 9 bases between them. Here the CDR3 reads CASSFTGSNQPQHF. As DNA, the CDR3 is TGTGCCAGCAGCTTTACAGGGTCCAATCAGCCCCAGCATTTT.

The rearrangement uses TRBV7-9 and TRBJ2-3, with 8 bases identical to TRBD2. This CDR3 contains 17 residues. CDR1 SEHNR and CDR2 FQNEAQ come from the germline V gene (reference sequence). J was trimmed by 4 bases and V by 1 base; bases with no gene match: 10. The CDR3 sequence: CASSLGVTGGRADTQYF. DNA of the CDR3: TGTGCCAGCAGCTTAGGGGTTACGGGGGGGCGCGCAGATACGCAGTATTTT.

This clone was observed a few times. V and J are TRBV5-6 and TRBJ2-6; a weak D match, TRBD2 (6 bases). V shed 2 bases and J shed 4 bases, with 10 bases lying between them. Germline lookup yields CDR1 SGHDT and CDR2 YYEEEE. CDR3 length: 15 amino acids. For the CDR3, the DNA is TGTGCCAGCAGCTTAGGGGCGGGAGGGGCCAACGTCCTGACTTTC. It is translated as CASSLGAGGANVLTF.

A few counts support this clone. This chain uses TRBV7-9 with TRBJ2-3; 11 bases fit TRBD2. CDR3 length equals 18 residues. Germline values: CDR1 SEHNR, CDR2 FQNEAQ (reference sequence). The ends lost 3 bases at V and 4 bases at J; junction bases unmatched: 12. The chain's CDR3 is CASSFLAGSSGGPDTQYF. As DNA, the CDR3 is TGTGCCAGCAGCTTTTTGGCGGGGTCTAGCGGGGGGCCAGATACGCAGTATTTT.

The chain has TRBV13 and TRBJ1-1; D ambiguous. The CDR3 has 14 residues. The V end lost 0 bases, the J end lost 8 bases, and 13 bases lay between the germline ends. Germline V gives CDR1 PRHDT, CDR2 FYEKMQ (reference sequence). The CDR3 nucleotides read TGTGCCAGCAGCTTAGGGGTTAGGACTGCCGAAGCTTTCTTT. Protein: CASSLGVRTAEAFF.

The chain links TRBV30 to TRBJ2-4; 12 positions agree with TRBD2. The germline V gene encodes CDR1 GTSNPN and CDR2 SVGIG (reference sequence). There are 16 residues in the CDR3. With 6 bases clipped from V and 6 bases from J, the junction kept 12 bases outside the gene matches. The CDR3 here is CACTKETSGSGNIQYF. The DNA for the CDR3 is TGTGCCTGCACGAAAGAGACTAGCGGGAGTGGAAACATTCAGTACTTC.

V usage is TRBV27 and J usage is TRBJ2-7; the match to TRBD2 covers 13 bases. The germline CDR1 and CDR2 sequences are MNHEY and SMNVEV (reference sequence). This CDR3 has 19 amino acids. The trim removed 0 bases at V and 0 bases at J, leaving 8 bases unmatched. In DNA, the CDR3 is TGTGCCAGCAGTTTATCGTGGGGGACTAGCGGGACCTACTCCTACGAGCAGTACTTC. Translated: CASSLSWGTSGTYSYEQYF.

The rearrangement joins TRBV10-3 to TRBJ1-4, with a possible D match to TRBD1 (6 bases). This CDR3 spans 13 amino acids. V lost 11 bases and J lost 7, with 17 bases in between. Germline assignment: CDR1 ENHRY and CDR2 SYGVKD. CDR3 sequence: CASKGVVSEKLFF. DNA of the CDR3: TGTGCCTCCAAGGGGGTAGTGAGTGAAAAACTGTTTTTT.

Note on this clone: Relative to the germline gene, one junction end is altered; a read error may explain this. The chain combines TRBV28 with TRBJ2-7; D gene uncertain. The V gene's germline CDR1 is MDHEN and CDR2 SYDVKM. This CDR3 contains 13 residues. The CDR3 DNA reads TGTGCCAGCAGGGGCCATTCCTCCCACGAGCAGTACTTC. Translating it yields CASRGHSSHEQYF.

The chain employs TRBV5-4 and TRBJ2-2, with TRBD1 identical over 7 bases. Losses at the gene ends were 5 bases for V and 0 bases for J; bases not matched to a gene: 4. CDR1 SGHNT and CDR2 YYREEE come from the germline V gene (reference sequence). The CDR3 length is 15 residues. DNA of the CDR3: TGTGCCAGCAGTCCCGGGACAGCGAACACCGGGGAGCTGTTTTTT. Amino acids: CASSPGTANTGELFF.

The chain has TRBV5-4 and TRBJ2-7, with D possibly being TRBD2 (5 bases). Looked up from germline, CDR1 is SGHNT and CDR2 is YYREEE (reference sequence). This CDR3 comprises 14 residues. V shed 0 bases and J shed 6 bases, with 13 bases lying between them. The CDR3: CASSLGSGNAEQYF. The CDR3 DNA is TGTGCCAGCAGCTTGGGATCGGGGAACGCCGAGCAGTACTTC.

The genes are TRBV5-6 and TRBJ2-5, with D unresolved. The J call may be faulty, since TRBJ2-7 better matches the DNA end. This CDR3 has 14 amino acids. Germline CDR1 reads SGHDT; CDR2 reads YYEEEE. CDR3 nucleotide sequence: TGTGCCAGCAGCTTGCTTAGCCCCTCCTACGAGCAGTACTTC. Translating gives CASSLLSPSYEQYF.

The table lists this clone with a count of one. This chain joins TRBV30 and TRBJ1-4, with 7 positions matching TRBD1. Germline assignment: CDR1 GTSNPN and CDR2 SVGIG (reference sequence). J lost 4 bases, V lost 3 bases, and 5 bases had no gene match. There are 14 residues in the CDR3. The CDR3 region is CAWSLGQLNEKLFF. The CDR3 nucleotides are TGTGCCTGGAGCCTGGGACAGCTTAATGAAAAACTGTTTTTT.

This sequence joins TRBV19 and TRBJ2-2, with 9 bases fitting TRBD1. J gave up 6 bases and V 6 bases, and 5 bases lay outside the gene matches. Germline V gives CDR1 LNHDA, CDR2 SQIVND (reference sequence). This CDR3 is built from 14 residues. The CDR3 spells CASRQGQGAGELFF. The CDR3 region has the DNA TGTGCCAGTAGACAGGGACAGGGAGCCGGGGAGCTGTTTTTT.

Remarks on this clone: One junction end does not reproduce the germline sequence, and a read error may be involved. The chain joins TRBV5-6 to TRBJ2-5, with TRBD2 identical over 9 bases. Germline V gene lookup returns CDR1 SGHDT and CDR2 YYEEEE. This CDR3 has 14 residues. This CDR3 is CASSLAGGGEAQYF. The CDR3 coding sequence is TGTGCCAGCAGCTTAGCGGGGGGAGGAGAGGCCCAGTACTTC.

This rearrangement joins TRBV7-2 to TRBJ1-2; a weak D match, TRBD1 (5 bases). Germline V gene lookup returns CDR1 SGHTA and CDR2 FQGNSA. This CDR3 contains 13 residues. V gave up 2 bases and J gave up 7 bases, with 11 bases separating them. CDR3 amino acids: CASSLQGQGGYTF. DNA for the CDR3: TGTGCCAGCAGCTTACAAGGGCAGGGTGGCTACACCTTC.

J is TRBJ1-2 and V is TRBV28; D perhaps matches TRBD1 (5 bases). V lost 8 bases to trimming and J lost 1 base, with 14 bases between them. The CDR3 covers 14 residues. The germline gives CDR1 MDHEN, CDR2 SYDVKM. CDR3 region: CASYPGSINYGYTF. CDR3 DNA: TGTGCCAGCTACCCAGGGTCCATTAACTATGGCTACACCTTC.